This is a list of T cell receptor beta chains from one sample in a study of CD8 T cells in Susac syndrome. One entry per CDR3 protein, called by TCRdb with MiXCR from the immunoSEQ multiplex PCR reads. The sample shows 100,000 to 150,000 distinct CDR3 sequences, about 95% of them seen only once. Sample: CD8+ T cells from PBMCs. These receptor sequences come from a human donor with Susac syndrome. Each CDR3 is given with its conserved first and last residue. A D gene is named only where the DNA matches it firmly. Where a row states a size, it is once, few, many or the class of an expanded clone; other rows omit it.

NA	TRBV30	TRBJ2-7	NA	CAWSVRGGWGLEQYF	TGTGCCTGGAGTGTACGGGGCGGTTGGGGCCTCGAGCAGTACTTC
NA	TRBV18	TRBJ2-7	TRBD1	CASSPAFPGQGLTIYEQYF	TGTGCCAGCTCACCCGCCTTCCCGGGACAGGGCCTCACGATCTACGAGCAGTACTTC
NA	TRBV7-2	TRBJ2-5	NA	CASSPRFRAETQYF	TGTGCCAGCAGCCCCCGATTCAGAGCAGAGACCCAGTACTTC
NA	TRBV5-6	TRBJ2-7	TRBD2	CASSFSGLAGDGSEQYF	TGTGCCAGCAGCTTCTCGGGACTAGCGGGAGATGGGTCCGAGCAGTACTTC
NA	TRBV7-9	TRBJ1-2	NA	CASSLGAYENYGYTF	TGTGCCAGCAGCTTAGGCGCCTACGAAAACTATGGCTACACCTTC
NA	TRBV27	TRBJ2-5	TRBD2	CASSLVRGGETQYF	TGTGCCAGCAGTTTGGTTCGGGGGGGAGAGACCCAGTACTTC
once	TRBV11-2	TRBJ2-7	TRBD2	CASSYYSGGAYEQYF	TGTGCCAGCAGTTATTATAGCGGGGGGGCCTACGAGCAGTACTTC
once	TRBV28	TRBJ1-3	NA	CASTSRYSGNTIYF	TGTGCCAGCACAAGCCGGTACTCTGGAAACACCATATATTTT
once	TRBV7-9	TRBJ2-1	NA	CASSLNSFEQFF	TGTGCCAGCAGCTTGAACAGCTTTGAGCAGTTCTTC
NA	TRBV28	TRBJ2-1	NA	CASSLFRQVYNEQFF	TGTGCCAGCAGTTTATTTCGACAGGTCTACAATGAGCAGTTCTTC
NA	TRBV3-1	TRBJ1-6	TRBD1	CASSQGGQESSPLHF	TGTGCCAGCAGCCAGGGCGGACAGGAGAGTTCACCCCTCCACTTT
once	TRBV29-1	TRBJ1-2	TRBD1	CSVDLYLRDSLYGYTF	TGCAGCGTTGATCTTTATCTAAGGGACAGCTTATATGGCTACACCTTC
NA	TRBV4-1	TRBJ2-7	NA	CASSQLDPGSYLYEQYF	TGCGCCAGCAGCCAACTCGACCCCGGGTCATATCTCTACGAGCAGTACTTC
NA	TRBV5-6	TRBJ1-1	NA	CASSAPLETSAFF	TGTGCCAGCAGCGCCCCCTTGGAGACCTCCGCTTTCTTT
NA	TRBV27	TRBJ2-5	TRBD2	CASSSGTSGAKETQYF	TGTGCCAGCAGTTCCGGGACTAGCGGGGCGAAAGAGACCCAGTACTTC
NA	TRBV6-1	TRBJ2-7	TRBD1	CASSELGTGYEQYF	TGTGCCAGCAGTGAGTTGGGGACAGGTTACGAGCAGTACTTC
once	TRBV27	TRBJ2-5	NA	CASSLKTLETQYF	TGTGCCAGCAGTTTGAAGACCCTTGAGACCCAGTACTTC
NA	TRBV3-1	TRBJ1-1	NA	CASTTDAGGTEAFF	TGTGCCAGCACTACGGACGCCGGTGGTACTGAAGCTTTCTTT
NA	TRBV7-2	TRBJ2-1	NA	CASSWDGSYNEQFF	TGTGCCAGCAGCTGGGACGGCTCCTACAATGAGCAGTTCTTC
NA	TRBV30	TRBJ2-1	TRBD2	CAWSLAATYNEQFF	TGTGCCTGGAGTCTAGCGGCTACCTACAATGAGCAGTTCTTC
NA	TRBV12-3/TRBV12-4	TRBJ2-2	NA	CASSRTDTNTGELFF	TGTGCCAGCAGCCGGACGGATACGAACACCGGGGAGCTGTTTTTT
NA	TRBV20-1	TRBJ1-5	NA	CSARDLGASDNQPQHF	TGCAGTGCTAGAGATTTGGGGGCAAGCGACAATCAGCCCCAGCATTTT
NA	TRBV5-1	TRBJ2-7	TRBD1	CASSSKRTGRSYEQYF	TGCGCCAGCAGCTCAAAAAGGACAGGGCGAAGCTACGAGCAGTACTTC
NA	TRBV12-3/TRBV12-4	TRBJ1-4	NA	CASSLRRWGEKLFF	TGTGCCAGCAGTTTACGGCGGTGGGGTGAAAAACTGTTTTTT
NA	TRBV6-5	TRBJ2-5	TRBD2	CASSYSELAGEETQYF	TGTGCCAGCAGTTACTCTGAGCTAGCGGGAGAAGAGACCCAGTACTTC
NA	TRBV27	TRBJ2-7	NA	CASSLRGNPYEQYF	TGTGCCAGCAGTTTAAGAGGGAATCCCTACGAGCAGTACTTC
NA	TRBV28	TRBJ1-1	NA	CASSPGTPLNTEAFF	TGTGCCAGCAGTCCAGGGACACCCTTGAACACTGAAGCTTTCTTT
NA	TRBV2	TRBJ1-1	TRBD1	CASSEARTGFTEAFF	TGTGCCAGCAGTGAAGCAAGGACAGGGTTCACTGAAGCTTTCTTT
NA	TRBV15	TRBJ2-1	NA	CATSRDRSAPTTYNEQFF	TGTGCCACCAGCAGAGATCGGTCTGCACCAACCACCTACAATGAGCAGTTCTTC